This T cell receptor (beta chain) was observed in a study of blood T cell repertoires in COVID-19. The V and J ends lost 4 bases and 9 bases respectively, with 17 bases between them. This CDR3 is 14 amino acids long. CDR1 and CDR2 (germline): LNHDA, SQIVND (reference sequence). This table comes from immunoSEQ multiplex PCR, and its TCRdb copy is limited to in-frame clones, with some not included. Of some 89,000 clones detected, about 85% appear once; the ten largest clones hold about 4.3%. The rearrangement joins TRBV19 to TRBJ2-3; TRBD2 is a possible D gene (6 bases). This clonotype was obtained from a man between 60 and 70 years old with acute or convalescent COVID-19. Sequencing was performed on peripheral blood. CDR3 residues: CASSTGTLKETQYF. The CDR3 DNA sequence: TGTGCCAGTAGTACCGGGACTCTTAAAGAAACGCAGTATTTT.